These T cell receptor beta chains were read from a single sample in a study of T-cell reconstitution after alpha-beta-depleted transplantation in children. TCRdb reprocessed the PCR reads via MiXCR and lists one record per CDR3 protein. The sample contains over 100,000 distinct CDR3 sequences, about 7.5% of which appear only once. The specimen was PBMCs, collected before TCRalphabeta/CD19-depleted stem cell transplant. The source of these receptors is a boy younger than 10 with acute lymphoblastic leukemia, due to receive a stem cell transplant. Both conserved end residues are part of each CDR3. Each record gives: V gene, J gene, CDR3 protein.

TRBV20-1	TRBJ2-7	CSARDVEGVYEQYF
TRBV2	TRBJ2-3	CASNLDRVTDTQYF
TRBV7-2	TRBJ2-1	CASSKTVPSYNEQFF
TRBV6-4	TRBJ2-2	CASSDSLDTGELFF
TRBV4-1	TRBJ2-3	CASSRTSGGAEDTQYF
TRBV7-9	TRBJ1-2	CASSFSATTRKGNGYTF
TRBV7-3	TRBJ2-3	CASSLDVPDTQYF
TRBV3-1	TRBJ1-4	CASSQGRQGSEKLFF
TRBV3-1	TRBJ2-5	CASSRRTKQETQYF
TRBV18	TRBJ1-1	CASSESMNTEAFF
TRBV7-9	TRBJ2-1	CASSFSPSPREQFF
TRBV4-1	TRBJ2-5	CASSQDLRGPSGTQYF
TRBV4-1	TRBJ2-7	CASSQATSASYEQYF
TRBV12-3/TRBV12-4	TRBJ1-3	CASSLKFGSSGNTIYF
TRBV20-1	TRBJ2-1	CCARDLVVRPSGGNNEQFF
TRBV3-1	TRBJ1-4	CASSPTGGNEKLFF
TRBV7-6	TRBJ2-7	CASSRGTLGGGRLYEQYF
TRBV28	TRBJ2-7	CASSSYTGKSSYEQYF
TRBV6-5	TRBJ2-7	CASSYLGDGEQYF
TRBV6-2/TRBV6-3	TRBJ2-2	CASSPSALANTGELFF
TRBV28	TRBJ1-2	CASTSRVDGYTF
TRBV12-3/TRBV12-4	TRBJ2-1	CASSSTLGREYNEQFF
TRBV29-1	TRBJ2-5	CSVEASEGDSKETQYF
TRBV4-1	TRBJ2-1	CASSQAGKAYNEQFF
TRBV20-1	TRBJ2-1	CCAAGTSGGFNNEQFF
TRBV3-1	TRBJ2-3	CASSHTRGGTDTQYF
TRBV4-1	TRBJ2-6	CASSHGPAYSGANVLTF
TRBV2	TRBJ1-4	CASRSRDRVFF
TRBV10-2	TRBJ2-2	CASSDEGHGELFF
TRBV7-3	TRBJ2-7	CASSQSGGSYEQYF
TRBV9	TRBJ2-5	CASSVAGRETQYF
TRBV7-6	TRBJ1-3	CASSLAGSGPGNTIYF
TRBV7-9	TRBJ1-1	CASRPRQGVPEAFF
TRBV9	TRBJ1-1	CASSVEADSLIPTEAFF
TRBV20-1	TRBJ1-5	CSARVPGQGALNQPQHF
TRBV13	TRBJ2-1	CASSLGWGQYNEQFF
TRBV29-1	TRBJ2-3	CSYNEVNTDTQYF
TRBV5-1	TRBJ2-3	CASSLSGDTQYF
TRBV24-1	TRBJ2-7	CATSAYEQYF
TRBV9	TRBJ2-6	CASSADRPSGANVLTF